Sequencing of this T cell receptor (beta chain) was carried out in a study of T-cell reconstitution after alpha-beta-depleted transplantation in children. Trimming removed 8 bases at V and 9 bases at J, with 10 bases between. Looked up from germline, CDR1 is SEHNR and CDR2 is FQNEAQ (reference sequence). The CDR3 covers 10 residues. This clonotype was counted many times. Preparation of the TCRbeta library was carried out with unique molecular identifiers. TCRdb analysed the PCR reads with MiXCR anew, one entry per CDR3 protein. The table has under 140,000 distinct CDR3 sequences, 10% seen once. This chain connects TRBV7-9 to TRBJ2-5; possible D gene TRBD2, 6 bases. The TCR was taken from a human donor who donated a stem cell graft to a child with acute lymphoblastic leukemia. This material consisted of PBMCs from the stem cell graft donor, taken from the stem cell graft. The CDR3 nucleotides are TGTGCCAGCGCCCCGGGGGCCCAGTACTTC. Translation gives CASAPGAQYF.